This T cell receptor beta chain was profiled in a study of T cell changes during pregnancy in multiple sclerosis. Sequencing was performed with immunoSEQ multiplex PCR; in TCRdb, only in-frame clones are kept and a portion is missing. The data contain 90,000 to 95,000 clones, 94% of them singletons. The CDR3 is made up of 18 amino acids. Per the germline V gene, CDR1 is MDHEN and CDR2 is SYDVKM. J was trimmed by 0 bases and V by 7 bases; bases with no gene match: 14. The rearrangement joins TRBV28 to TRBJ2-5; 10 nucleotides line up with TRBD1. The specimen was peripheral blood, collected in the third trimester of pregnancy. The source of this sequence is a female donor with multiple sclerosis, enrolled in a pregnancy study. For the CDR3, the DNA is TGTGCCAGCACTGTAGGGACAGGGGAACACCCGTACCAAGAGACCCAGTACTTC. Translation: CASTVGTGEHPYQETQYF.